This T cell receptor beta chain was retrieved from a study of blood T cell repertoires in COVID-19 (dated by TCRdb to between 2020 and 2021). Context from the whole study: Collaborator samples came from the United States, Italy and Spain and covered acute and convalescent phases of COVID-19. The prospective study material was composed of cDNA or gDNA derived from T cells, B-cell-depleted T cells, or PBMCs. The dataset comprised deeply sampled blood TCRbeta repertoires from subjects exposed to, actively infected with, or recovered from COVID-19. A freely available public database, intended as a resource for researchers studying the immune response to SARS-CoV-2, is where the repertoires were released. The samples were drawn from two sources: the first 160 participants of the ongoing ImmuneRACE study, and approximately 1,300 subjects contributed by 6 global collaborators. Where available, HLA class I and class II types were obtained from metadata supplied by the sample provider rather than from assay-based typing. A de-identified subject ID, COVID-19 status, age in years and sex were almost always included in the sample metadata. General study outcomes and caveats: Clinical and demographic metadata were provided uncurated, with the amount varying by source and participant.

TCRbeta CDR3 regions were amplified from genomic DNA by means of the immunoSEQ Assay, a bias-controlled multiplex PCR. The study's processing was this. The number of nucleated cells in each sample was estimated from the amplification of reference gene primers within the assay. To quantify the absolute abundance of each unique TCRbeta CDR3 rearrangement, sequence reads were collapsed and filtered. For each sample, productive Simpson clonality was calculated as the square root of Simpson's diversity index over productive rearrangements. The table was pulled from immuneACCESS by TCRdb, which kept in-frame rearrangements only. Such tables lose some clones; where checked, under half of the loss comes from unresolved V genes, and the rest has no known cause. V, J and clone size derive from that table, while D and trimming were established from the DNA sequence. The sample records approximately 59,000 clones, about 81% of which are singletons. The biggest ten clones account for less than 20% of the sample.

Whole blood was collected in K2EDTA tubes by collaborating institutions according to the institutions' own protocols. For TCRbeta analysis, collaborators shipped samples as frozen whole blood, isolated PBMCs, or DNA extracted from either of those sample types. On this clone itself: What this receptor recognizes is not known. There are no base qualities to consult, and no much larger clone falls within one base.

A distance of 12 bases separates the germline ends of V and J, which lose 7 bases and 0 bases respectively. Measured from the cysteine to the phenylalanine, the CDR3 is 14 residues long. Only the CDR3 part of the read is kept: 42 bases, read in frame from the first base. The germline V gene sets CDR1 to MDHEN and CDR2 to SYDVKM. The sequence derives from a man aged 80 or over with acute or convalescent COVID-19. The sample comprised peripheral blood. The rearrangement combines TRBV28 with TRBJ1-1, with the D segment identity uncertain. DNA sequence: TGTGCCAGCATCGGGCGGGGATTGAACACTGAAGCTTTCTTT. Its product reads: CASIGRGLNTEAFF.